Described below is a single T cell receptor (beta chain) sequence and its context. Its specificity is unknown. Construction of the TCRbeta library involved unique molecular identifiers. Via MiXCR, TCRdb re-called the PCR reads, giving one row per CDR3 protein. The sample yields under 850,000 distinct CDR3 sequences, less than 15% seen once. This sample is part of a study of T-cell reconstitution after alpha-beta-depleted transplantation in children. The study's findings and limits: Several hundred rapidly expanded clones from non-depleted graft cells reportedly supplied alpha-beta T cells about two months post-transplant. It was surviving recipient T cells and thymic progenitors that gave some patients high TCRbeta diversity at day 60. Newly generated T cells supplied most T-cell counts and diversity one year post-transplant.

The receptor's source is a girl aged 2 to 9 with congenital amegakaryocytic thrombocytopenia, due to receive a stem cell transplant. This specimen was PBMCs, taken before TCRalphabeta/CD19-depleted stem cell transplant.

The CDR3 DNA reads TGCGCCAGCAGCCACCGGACAGACATGAACACTGAAGCTTTCTTT. It encodes CASSHRTDMNTEAFF. The chain couples TRBV4-1 to TRBJ1-1; weak D call: TRBD1 (6 bases). Between the trimmed V and J ends, which lost 3 bases and 0 bases, there was a span of 11 bases. CDR1 is MGHRA and CDR2 is YSYEKL in the germline V gene. The CDR3 is made up of 15 amino acids.